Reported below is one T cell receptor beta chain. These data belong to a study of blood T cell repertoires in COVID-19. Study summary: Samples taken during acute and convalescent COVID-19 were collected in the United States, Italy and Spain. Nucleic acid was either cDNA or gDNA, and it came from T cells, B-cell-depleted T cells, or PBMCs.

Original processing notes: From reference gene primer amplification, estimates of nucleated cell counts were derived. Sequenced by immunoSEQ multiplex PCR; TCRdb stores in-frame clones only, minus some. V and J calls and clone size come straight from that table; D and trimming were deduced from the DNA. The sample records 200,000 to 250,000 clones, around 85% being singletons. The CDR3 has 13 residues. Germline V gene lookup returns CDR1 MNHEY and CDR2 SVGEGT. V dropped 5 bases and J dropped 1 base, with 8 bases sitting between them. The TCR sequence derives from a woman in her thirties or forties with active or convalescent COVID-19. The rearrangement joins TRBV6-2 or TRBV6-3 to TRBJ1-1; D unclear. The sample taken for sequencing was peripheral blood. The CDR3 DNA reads TGTGCCAGCAGTCTGAGAGAGAACACTGAAGCTTTCTTT. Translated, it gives CASSLRENTEAFF.